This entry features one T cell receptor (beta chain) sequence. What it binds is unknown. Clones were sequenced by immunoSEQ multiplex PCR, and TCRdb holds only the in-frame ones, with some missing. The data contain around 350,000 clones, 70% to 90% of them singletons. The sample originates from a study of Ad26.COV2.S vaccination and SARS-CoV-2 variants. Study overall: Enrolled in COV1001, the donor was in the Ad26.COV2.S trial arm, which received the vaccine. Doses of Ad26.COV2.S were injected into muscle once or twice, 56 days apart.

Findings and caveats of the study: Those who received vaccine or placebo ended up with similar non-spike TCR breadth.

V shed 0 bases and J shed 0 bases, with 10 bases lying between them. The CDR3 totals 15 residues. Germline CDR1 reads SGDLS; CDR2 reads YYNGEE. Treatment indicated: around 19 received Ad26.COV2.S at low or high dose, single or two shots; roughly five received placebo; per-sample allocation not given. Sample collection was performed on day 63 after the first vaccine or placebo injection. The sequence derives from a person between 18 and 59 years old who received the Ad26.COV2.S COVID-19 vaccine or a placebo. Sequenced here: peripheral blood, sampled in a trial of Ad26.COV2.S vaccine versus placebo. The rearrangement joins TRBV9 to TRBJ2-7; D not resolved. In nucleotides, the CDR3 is TGTGCCAGCAGCGTAGAGGGTGGGCCCTCCTACGAGCAGTACTTC. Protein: CASSVEGGPSYEQYF.